This T cell receptor beta chain was observed in a study of blood T cell repertoires in COVID-19 (dated by TCRdb to 2020 to 2021). Looking at the study overall: Samples covering the acute and convalescent phases of COVID-19 were provided by collaborators in the United States, Italy and Spain. The prospective study material was composed of cDNA or gDNA derived from T cells, B-cell-depleted T cells, or PBMCs. The dataset comprised deeply sampled blood TCRbeta repertoires from subjects exposed to, actively infected with, or recovered from COVID-19. The repertoires were released in a freely available public database meant as a resource for research on the immune response to SARS-CoV-2. The samples were drawn from two sources: the first 160 participants of the ongoing ImmuneRACE study, and approximately 1,300 subjects contributed by 6 global collaborators. A de-identified subject ID, COVID-19 status, age in years and sex were almost always included in the sample metadata. HLA class I and class II types, where available, came from metadata supplied by the sample provider rather than from assay-based typing.

Each collaborating institution followed its own protocols to collect whole blood in K2EDTA tubes. For TCRbeta analysis, collaborators shipped samples as frozen whole blood, isolated PBMCs, or DNA extracted from either of those sample types. About this clone itself: Its antigen remains unidentified. Base qualities were left out, and no much larger clone turns up one base away.

The immunoSEQ Assay, a bias-controlled multiplex PCR, was used to amplify TCRbeta CDR3 regions from genomic DNA. The study's processing was this. Within the assay, amplification of reference gene primers was used to estimate how many nucleated cells each sample contained. To quantify the absolute abundance of each unique TCRbeta CDR3 rearrangement, sequence reads were collapsed and filtered. For each sample, productive Simpson clonality was calculated as the square root of Simpson's diversity index across productive rearrangements. TCRdb stores this immuneACCESS table with in-frame sequences only. Part of the clones is absent; in the studies checked, under half of the shortfall reflects unresolved V genes, and no reason is known for the rest. That table supplies the V and J calls and clone size; D and trimming were determined from the DNA. This sample has about 120,000 clones in its table, and approximately 80% of those were observed once. The top ten clonotypes cover roughly 4.3% of the sample.

Results and caveats for the whole study, not just this receptor: How much clinical and demographic metadata was included differed by source and by participant, and the metadata was provided uncurated.

The TCR originated in a woman in her seventies with acute or convalescent COVID-19. The material sequenced was peripheral blood.

For the CDR3, the sequence is CASRPSGVTGNYEQYF. The sequenced DNA is TGTGCCAGCAGACCGTCGGGGGTGACTGGGAACTACGAGCAGTACTTC. This receptor chain uses TRBV27 and TRBJ2-7; D gene: possibly TRBD2, on 6 matching bases. Measured from the cysteine to the phenylalanine, the CDR3 is 16 residues long. Only the CDR3 DNA stays, 48 bases, in frame from base 1. Sequences MNHEY (CDR1) and SMNVEV (CDR2) are obtained from the germline V gene (reference sequence). A distance of 21 bases separates the germline ends of V and J, which lose 6 bases and 3 bases respectively.